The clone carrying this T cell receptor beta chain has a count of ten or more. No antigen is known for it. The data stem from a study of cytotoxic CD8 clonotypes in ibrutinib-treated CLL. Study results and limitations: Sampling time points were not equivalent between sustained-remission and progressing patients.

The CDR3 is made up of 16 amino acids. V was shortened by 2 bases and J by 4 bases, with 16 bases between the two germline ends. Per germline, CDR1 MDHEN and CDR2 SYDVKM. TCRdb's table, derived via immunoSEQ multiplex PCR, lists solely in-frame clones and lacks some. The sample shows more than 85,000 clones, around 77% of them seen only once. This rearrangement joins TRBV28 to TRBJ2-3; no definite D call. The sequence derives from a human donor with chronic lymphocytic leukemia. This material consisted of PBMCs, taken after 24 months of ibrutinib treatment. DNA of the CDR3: TGTGCCAGCAGTTTACCACCCGCGGCTGCGGCAGATACGCAGTATTTT. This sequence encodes CASSLPPAAAADTQYF.